The sequence of this TCR beta chain was determined in a study of lymphopenia after photon versus proton radiotherapy. Profiled with immunoSEQ multiplex PCR; TCRdb holds only in-frame clones, not every one. The top ten clones hold about 2.2% of a sample with approximately 45,000 clones, 85% to 90% of them seen once. V was pared by 0 bases and J by 3 bases, with 7 bases between. Germline V gene lookup returns CDR1 SGDLS and CDR2 YYNGEE. This CDR3 has 14 residues. Study-wide results and caveats: A bigger post-nadir fall in TCR diversity correlated inversely with survival time in deceased patients. Under photons, naive T cells and diversity fell while effector/memory populations rose. After lymphocyte nadir, photon-treated repertoires showed oligoclonal expansion, especially CD8+ Temra.

About this clone itself: Its antigen is unidentified.

This specimen consisted of peripheral blood, obtained from a patient treated with photon-based radiotherapy. The TCR comes from a man aged 40-50 years with gastric cancer. The rearrangement links TRBV9 to TRBJ1-5; D call uncertain. The CDR3 DNA sequence: TGTGCCAGCAGCGTAGGGGTCAACAATCAGCCCCAGCATTTT. Protein product: CASSVGVNNQPQHF.